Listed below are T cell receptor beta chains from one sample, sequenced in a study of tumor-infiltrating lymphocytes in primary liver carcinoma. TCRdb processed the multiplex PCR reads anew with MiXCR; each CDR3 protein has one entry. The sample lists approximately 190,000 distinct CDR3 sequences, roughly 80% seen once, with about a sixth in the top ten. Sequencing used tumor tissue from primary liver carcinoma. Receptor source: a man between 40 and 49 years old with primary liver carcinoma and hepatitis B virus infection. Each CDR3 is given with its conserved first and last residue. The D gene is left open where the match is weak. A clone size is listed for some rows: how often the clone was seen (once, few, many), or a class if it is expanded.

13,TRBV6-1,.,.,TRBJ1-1,TGTGCCAGCAGTGAAATGGTGAACACTGTAGCTTTCTTT,CASSEMVNTVAFF
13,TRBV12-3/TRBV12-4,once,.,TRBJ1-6,TGTGCCACCTCATTGGGGGGGAATACGCCCCTCCACTTT,CATSLGGNTPLHF
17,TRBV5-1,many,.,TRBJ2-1,TGCGCCAGCAGCTATTCCGGGACGGGTTTGGGACGGAATGAGCAGTTCTTC,CASSYSGTGLGRNEQFF
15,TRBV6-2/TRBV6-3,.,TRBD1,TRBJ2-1,TGTGTCAGCAGCATACTCGACAGGGGTTACAATGAGCAGTTCTTC,CVSSILDRGYNEQFF
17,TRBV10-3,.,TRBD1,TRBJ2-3,TGTGCCATCAGTGTATCCCCCGGGACAGGGAAGGCAGGTACGCAGTATTTT,CAISVSPGTGKAGTQYF
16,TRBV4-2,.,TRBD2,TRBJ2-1,TGTTGCAGCAGCCAAGAGGGACTAGCGGACCAAGGGGGGCAGTTCTTC,CCSSQEGLADQGGQFF
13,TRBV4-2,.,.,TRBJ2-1,TGTGCCAGCAGCCAACCGGCACTAGCCGTGCAGTTCTTC,CASSQPALAVQFF
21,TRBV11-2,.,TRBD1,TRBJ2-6,TGTGCCAGCATCATGGGGGGAGACAGGGGCATTTCCCTCTCCGGGGCCAACATCCTGACTTTC,CASIMGGDRGISLSGANILTF
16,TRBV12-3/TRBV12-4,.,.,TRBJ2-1,TGTGCCAGCAGCAAAGGGGACAATTCTCTCCGGGATGAGCAGTTCTTC,CASSKGDNSLRDEQFF
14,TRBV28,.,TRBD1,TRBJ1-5,TGTGTCAGTAGATTGACAGGGGGAACGCAGCCCCAGCATTTT,CVSRLTGGTQPQHF
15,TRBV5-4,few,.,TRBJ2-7,TGTGCCAGTAGTCCCTACTCCTATGGCGGCTACGAGCAGTACTTC,CASSPYSYGGYEQYF
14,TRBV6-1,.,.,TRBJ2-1,TGTGCCACCTCGGCGGGGTCGGCCTACATTGAGCAGTTCTTC,CATSAGSAYIEQFF
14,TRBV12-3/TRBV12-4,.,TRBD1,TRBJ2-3,TGTGCCAGCAGTCGACAGGGGGCTTTATATACGCAGTATTTT,CASSRQGALYTQYF
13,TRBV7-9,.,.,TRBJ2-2,TGTGCCAGCAAAGAGGACGGCACCGGGGAGCTGTTTTTT,CASKEDGTGELFF
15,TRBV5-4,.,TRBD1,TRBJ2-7,TGTGTCACCAGCTCCGGGACAGGCGCGAGAGGCGAGCAGTACTTC,CVTSSGTGARGEQYF
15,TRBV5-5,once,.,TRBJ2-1,TGTGCCAGCAGCTTGAGTCTAGGTACGGTCAACGAGCAGTTCTTC,CASSLSLGTVNEQFF
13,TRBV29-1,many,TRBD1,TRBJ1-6,TGCAGCGTTGCACAGGGGACCGGTTCACCCCTCCACTTT,CSVAQGTGSPLHF
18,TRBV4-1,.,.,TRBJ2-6,TGCGCCAGCAGCCAGGCCCGCACGAGCCGCTCCGGGGCCAACGTCCTGACTTTC,CASSQARTSRSGANVLTF
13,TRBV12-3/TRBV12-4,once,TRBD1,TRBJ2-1,TGTGGCAGCAGGCCGACAGGGCGCAACGAGCAGTTCTTC,CGSRPTGRNEQFF
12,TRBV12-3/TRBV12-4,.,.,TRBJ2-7,TGTGCAAGCAGCCGGGAGAGTGGGACCCTGTACTTC,CASSRESGTLYF
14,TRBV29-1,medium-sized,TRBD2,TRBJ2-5,TGCAGCGTTGATTTCGCGGGAGAGGGGAAGACCCAGTACTTC,CSVDFAGEGKTQYF
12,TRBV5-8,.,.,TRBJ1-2,TGTGCCAGCAGCTGGGTCAGGGTTGGCTACATCTTC,CASSWVRVGYIF
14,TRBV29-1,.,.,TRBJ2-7,TGCAGCGTACAAGTTACAGGGGGGGAGGGGAAGCAGTACTTC,CSVQVTGGEGKQYF
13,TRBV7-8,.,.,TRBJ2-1,TGTGCCAGCAGCATGTTGGGCTACAATGAGGAGTTCTTC,CASSMLGYNEEFF
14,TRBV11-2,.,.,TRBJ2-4,TGTGCCAGCAGCATAGAAGACTACAAAAACATTCAGTACTTC,CASSIEDYKNIQYF
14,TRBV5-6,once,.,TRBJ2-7,TGTGCCAGTAGCTTATGGGGAAGCTCCTACGACCAGTACTTC,CASSLWGSSYDQYF
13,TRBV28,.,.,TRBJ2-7,TGTGCCAGCAGTCACGAACAGGACTACGAGCAGTACTTC,CASSHEQDYEQYF
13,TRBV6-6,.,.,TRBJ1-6,TGTGACGGCAGTAATAGAGGAATTTCACTCCTCCACTTT,CDGSNRGISLLHF
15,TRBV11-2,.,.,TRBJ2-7,TGTGCCAGCAGCGTAATTGCGGGGAGCCGGGACGAGCAGTACTTC,CASSVIAGSRDEQYF
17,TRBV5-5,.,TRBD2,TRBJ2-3,TGTGCCAGCAGCCCGACCGGGACTTGCGGGAGTGGACATACGCAGTATTTT,CASSPTGTCGSGHTQYF
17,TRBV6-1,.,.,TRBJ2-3,TGTGGCAGCAGTGAAATGTGGAGGAGATTGTTCGCAGATACGCAGTATTTT,CGSSEMWRRLFADTQYF
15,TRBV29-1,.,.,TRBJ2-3,TGCAGCGTTGAGGGGGCCCCGGGAATCACAGATATGCAGTACTTT,CSVEGAPGITDMQYF